Listed below are T cell receptor beta chains from one sample, sequenced in a study of Ad26.COV2.S vaccination and SARS-CoV-2 variants. TCRdb's table, derived via immunoSEQ multiplex PCR, lists solely in-frame clones and lacks some. The repertoire consists of about 680,000 clones, with more than 70% occurring once and the leading ten covering over 1.3%. Material: peripheral blood, obtained in a trial of Ad26.COV2.S vaccine versus placebo. These receptors all come from a person between 18 and 65 years old who received the Ad26.COV2.S COVID-19 vaccine or a placebo. CDR3s include the opening cysteine and the closing phenylalanine or tryptophan. Each record gives: V gene, D gene, J gene, CDR3 protein, CDR3 DNA. A D gene is named only where the DNA matches it firmly.

TRBV10-3	NA	TRBJ1-2	CAISGQSTYGYTF	TGTGCCATCAGCGGTCAATCCACCTATGGCTACACCTTC
TRBV6-4	NA	TRBJ1-2	CASSDSYGYTF	TGTGCCAGCAGTGACTCGTATGGCTACACCTTC
TRBV30	NA	TRBJ2-7	CAWSASSYEQYF	TGTGCCTGGAGCGCGTCTTCCTACGAGCAGTACTTC
TRBV3-1/TRBV3-2	TRBD2	TRBJ2-7	CASSLGTSGEAYEQYF	TGTGCCAGCAGCCTGGGGACTAGCGGAGAAGCCTACGAGCAGTACTTC
TRBV2	NA	TRBJ1-2	CASSEAIRGGYGYTF	TGTGCCAGCAGTGAAGCGATTCGAGGGGGCTATGGCTACACCTTC
TRBV5-6	NA	TRBJ2-3	CASSWDADTQYF	TGTGCCAGCAGCTGGGATGCAGATACGCAGTATTTT
TRBV10-3	NA	TRBJ1-6	CAISRISGQAGSPLHF	TGTGCCATCAGTAGAATCTCAGGGCAGGCTGGTTCACCCCTCCACTTT
TRBV9	NA	TRBJ1-1	CASSVDPPEGANTEAFF	TGTGCCAGCAGCGTAGACCCCCCGGAAGGAGCGAACACTGAAGCTTTCTTT
TRBV18	TRBD1	TRBJ1-3	CASSPDRAGNTIYF	TGTGCCAGCTCACCCGACAGGGCCGGAAACACCATATATTTT
TRBV7-9	TRBD2	TRBJ2-1	CASSPTPGLAANEQFF	TGTGCCAGCAGCCCGACCCCGGGACTAGCGGCAAATGAGCAGTTCTTC
TRBV6-6	NA	TRBJ2-3	CASREGGTDTQYF	TGTGCCAGCAGGGAGGGCGGCACAGATACGCAGTATTTT
TRBV7-9	NA	TRBJ2-7	CASSLPFGEQYF	TGTGCCAGCAGCTTGCCGTTCGGCGAGCAGTACTTC
TRBV7-2	TRBD2	TRBJ2-7	CASSKTSGSWYEQYF	TGTGCCAGCAGCAAGACTAGCGGGAGTTGGTACGAGCAGTACTTC
TRBV5-1	TRBD2	TRBJ2-1	CASSLVGTSGANEQFF	TGCGCCAGCAGCTTGGTGGGGACTAGCGGGGCTAATGAGCAGTTCTTC